Each of the 10 T cell receptor beta chains below was sequenced from the same sample in a study of T-cell memory formation after mild COVID-19. TCRdb fed the 5' RACE reads into MiXCR, producing one record per CDR3 protein. The table records roughly 400,000 distinct CDR3 sequences, 20% to 30% of them present only once. Sequenced: PBMCs or a T cell subset sorted from them (not recorded which). The receptors were sampled from an adult woman who had mild COVID-19 (a few samples of this study predate the infection). Cell type and time point are not known.

In its sample, this clonotype was seen a few times. The CDR3 sequence: CSARGWGGETQYF. CDR3 bases: TGCAGTGCTAGAGGATGGGGGGGAGAGACCCAGTACTTC. The rearrangement joins TRBV20-1 to TRBJ2-5; 7 nucleotides align to TRBD2. There are 13 residues in the CDR3. The germline CDR1 and CDR2 sequences are DFQATT and SNEGSKA (reference sequence). The ends lost 1 base at V and 4 bases at J; junction bases unmatched: 3.

This clonotype was counted once. The chain recombines TRBV12-3 or TRBV12-4 with TRBJ1-6; no definite D call. The V end was cut by 3 bases, the J end by 7 bases, with 13 bases between. CDR3 length: 15 residues. The CDR3: CASSLAWGGNSPLHF. In DNA, the CDR3 is TGTGCCAGCAGTTTGGCGTGGGGTGGCAATTCACCCCTCCACTTT.

This chain uses TRBV20-1 with TRBJ1-2; 11 bases line up with TRBD1. Trimming cost V 5 bases and J 7 bases; bases outside gene matches: 3. The CDR3 runs 12 residues. Germline V gene lookup returns CDR1 DFQATT and CDR2 SNEGSKA (reference sequence). The CDR3 nucleotides are TGCAGTGCTTCGGACAGGGGGCTTGGCTACACCTTC. Protein sequence: CSASDRGLGYTF.

This clonotype showed up many times. This chain links TRBV7-6 with TRBJ2-7, with D possibly TRBD2 on 6 matching bases. The CDR3 runs to 14 residues. Per germline, CDR1 SGHVS and CDR2 FNYEAQ. V shed 2 bases and J shed 2 bases, with 10 bases lying between them. The CDR3 DNA reads as TGTGCCAGCAGCTTATCCGGGAGTGCCTACGAGCAGTACTTC. It specifies CASSLSGSAYEQYF.

This clonotype was found a few times. V gene TRBV29-1 combines with J gene TRBJ2-5, with 11 nucleotides matching TRBD2. Germline V gives CDR1 SQVTM, CDR2 ANQGSEA. The junction had 7 bases not matched to a gene; V was cut back by 5 bases and J by 5 bases. The CDR3 covers 14 residues. The CDR3 here is CSVRLAGKLETQYF. As DNA, the CDR3 is TGCAGCGTTCGACTAGCGGGAAAACTGGAGACCCAGTACTTC.

The rearrangement links TRBV20-1 to TRBJ1-1; the D is unclear. Germline CDR1 and CDR2: DFQATT and SNEGSKA (reference sequence). The CDR3 is 13 residues long. Trimming took 4 bases from V and 1 from J, leaving 10 bases between them. The CDR3 loop is CSAILTENTEAFF. For the CDR3, the DNA is TGCAGTGCTATCCTGACGGAGAACACTGAAGCTTTCTTT.

This chain joins TRBV14 and TRBJ2-7, with D uncertain. Looked up from germline, CDR1 is SGHDN and CDR2 is FVKESK. The V end lost 4 bases, the J end lost 5 bases, and 12 bases lay between the germline ends. The length of the CDR3 is 13 residues. The CDR3 protein is CASSPRLVHEQYF. The CDR3 nucleotides read TGTGCCAGCAGCCCCCGGCTAGTGCACGAGCAGTACTTC.

This clonotype came up a few times. This chain connects TRBV29-1 to TRBJ2-7, with D perhaps matching TRBD2 (6 bases). The V end lost 7 bases, the J end lost 4 bases, and 20 bases lay between the germline ends. Germline CDR1 SQVTM, CDR2 ANQGSEA. This CDR3 contains 14 residues. Here the CDR3 DNA reads TGCAGCGCCCGAGGCGGGGCGCTAGTTTACGAGCAGTACTTC. It encodes CSARGGALVYEQYF.

V and J are TRBV11-2 and TRBJ2-5; 7 nucleotides match TRBD1. Germline V lookup: CDR1 SGHAT, CDR2 FQNNGV. The CDR3 extends over 13 amino acids. The trim removed 6 bases at V and 7 bases at J, leaving 8 bases unmatched. For the CDR3, the DNA is TGTGCCAGCAGTCGCGACAGGGAAGGGACCCAGTACTTC. Protein sequence: CASSRDREGTQYF.

The CDR3 sequence: CAWSLYSGAGGYTF. CDR3 in DNA: TGTGCCTGGAGTTTGTACAGCGGAGCGGGCGGCTACACCTTC. The genes are TRBV30 and TRBJ1-2; D not certain. The CDR3 spans 14 residues. Between the trimmed V and J ends, which lost 2 bases and 8 bases, there was a span of 18 bases. Per germline, CDR1 GTSNPN and CDR2 SVGIG (reference sequence).